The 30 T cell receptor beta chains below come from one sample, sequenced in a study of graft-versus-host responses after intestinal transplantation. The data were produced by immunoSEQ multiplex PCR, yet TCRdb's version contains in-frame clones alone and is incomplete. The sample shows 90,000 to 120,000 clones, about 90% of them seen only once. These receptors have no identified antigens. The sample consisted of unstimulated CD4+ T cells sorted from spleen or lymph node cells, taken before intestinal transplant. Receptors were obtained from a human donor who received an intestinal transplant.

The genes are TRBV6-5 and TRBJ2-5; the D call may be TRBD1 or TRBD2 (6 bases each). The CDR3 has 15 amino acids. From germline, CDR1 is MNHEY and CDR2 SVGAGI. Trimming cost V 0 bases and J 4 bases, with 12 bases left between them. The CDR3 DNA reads TGTGCCAGCAGTTACTCGACCGGGGGCCGAGAGACCCAGTACTTC. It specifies CASSYSTGGRETQYF.

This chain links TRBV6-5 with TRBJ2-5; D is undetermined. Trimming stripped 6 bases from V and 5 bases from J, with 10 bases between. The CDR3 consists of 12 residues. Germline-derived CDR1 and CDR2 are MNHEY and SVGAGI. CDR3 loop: CASRPSGETQYF. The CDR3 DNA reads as TGTGCCAGCAGACCGTCGGGCGAGACCCAGTACTTC.

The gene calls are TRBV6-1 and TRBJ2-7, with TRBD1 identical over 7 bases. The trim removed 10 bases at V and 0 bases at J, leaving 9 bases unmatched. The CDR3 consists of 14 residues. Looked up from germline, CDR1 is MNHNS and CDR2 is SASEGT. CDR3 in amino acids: CATCNRGSSYEQYF. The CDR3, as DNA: TGTGCCACCTGTAACAGGGGCAGCTCCTACGAGCAGTACTTC.

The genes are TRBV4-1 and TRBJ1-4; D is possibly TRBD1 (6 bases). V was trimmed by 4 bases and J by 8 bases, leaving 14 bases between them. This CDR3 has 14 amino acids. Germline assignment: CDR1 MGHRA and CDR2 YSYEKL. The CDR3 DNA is TGCGCCAGCAGCCCGGTGCGGAGGGGGGAAAAACTGTTTTTT. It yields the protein CASSPVRRGEKLFF.

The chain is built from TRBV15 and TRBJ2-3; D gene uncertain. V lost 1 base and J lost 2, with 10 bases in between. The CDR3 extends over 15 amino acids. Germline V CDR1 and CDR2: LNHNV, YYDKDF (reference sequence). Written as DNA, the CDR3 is TGTGCCACCAGCAGAGCTTTGACAATCACAGATACGCAGTATTTT. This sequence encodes CATSRALTITDTQYF.

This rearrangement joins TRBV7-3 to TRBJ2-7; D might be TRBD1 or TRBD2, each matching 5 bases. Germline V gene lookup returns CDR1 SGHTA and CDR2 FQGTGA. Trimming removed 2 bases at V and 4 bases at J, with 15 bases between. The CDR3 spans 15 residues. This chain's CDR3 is CASSLRGRAGYEQYF. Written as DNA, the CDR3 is TGTGCCAGCAGCTTACGGGGCAGGGCAGGGTACGAGCAGTACTTC.

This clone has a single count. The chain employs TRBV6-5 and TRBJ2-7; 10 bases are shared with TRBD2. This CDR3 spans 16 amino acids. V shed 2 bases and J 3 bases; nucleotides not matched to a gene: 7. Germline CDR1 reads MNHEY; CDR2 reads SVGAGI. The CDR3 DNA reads TGTGCCAGCAGTTACCGGCTAGCGGGGGATCACTACGAGCAGTACTTC. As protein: CASSYRLAGDHYEQYF.

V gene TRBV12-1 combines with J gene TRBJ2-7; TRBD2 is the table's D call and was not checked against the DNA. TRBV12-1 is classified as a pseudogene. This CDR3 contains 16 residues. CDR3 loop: CASSFRVHLRGGEQYF. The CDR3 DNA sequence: TGTGCCAGCAGCTTTAGGGTACATCTCCGGGGGGGAGAGCAGTACTTC.

This chain's CDR3 is CASSIFGQETQYF. The CDR3 coding sequence is TGTGCCAGTAGTATATTCGGCCAAGAGACCCAGTACTTC. The rearrangement uses TRBV19 and TRBJ2-5, with D unresolved. The germline CDR1 and CDR2 sequences are LNHDA and SQIVND (reference sequence). The V end lost 2 bases, the J end lost 1 base, and 5 bases lay between the germline ends. The CDR3 runs 13 residues. Full variable domain (remainder filled in from reference TRBV19 and TRBJ2-5): DGGITQSPKYLFRKEGQNVTLSCEQNLNHDAMYWYRQDPGQGLRLIYYSQIVNDFQKGDIAEGYSVSREKKESFPLTVTSAQKNPTAFYLCASSIFGQETQYFGPGTRLLVL.

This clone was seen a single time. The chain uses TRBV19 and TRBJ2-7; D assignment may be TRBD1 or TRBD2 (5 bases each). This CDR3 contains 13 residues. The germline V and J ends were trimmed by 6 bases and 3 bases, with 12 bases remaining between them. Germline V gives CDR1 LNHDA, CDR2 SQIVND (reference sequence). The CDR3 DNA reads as TGTGCCAGTAGCCCGGGACGGGTCTACGAGCAGTACTTC. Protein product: CASSPGRVYEQYF.

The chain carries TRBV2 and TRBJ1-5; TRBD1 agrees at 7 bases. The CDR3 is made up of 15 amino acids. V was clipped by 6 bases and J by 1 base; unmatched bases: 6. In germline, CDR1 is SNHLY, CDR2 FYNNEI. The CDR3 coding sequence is TGTGCCAGCAGACCACAGGGGACGAGCAATCAGCCCCAGCATTTT. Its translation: CASRPQGTSNQPQHF. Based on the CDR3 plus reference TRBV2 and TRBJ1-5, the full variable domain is EPEVTQTPSHQVTQMGQEVILRCVPISNHLYFYWYRQILGQKVEFLVSFYNNEISEKSEIFDDQFSVERPDGSNFTLKIRSTKLEDSAMYFCASRPQGTSNQPQHFGDGTRLSIL.

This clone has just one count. CDR3 region: CAITPGNQNNEQFF. The DNA for the CDR3 is TGTGCCATCACCCCCGGGAACCAGAACAATGAGCAGTTCTTC. The chain links TRBV10-3 to TRBJ2-1; possible D gene TRBD2, 5 bases. Germline values: CDR1 ENHRY, CDR2 SYGVKD. This CDR3 is 14 amino acids long. V was cut by 7 bases and J by 5 bases, with 15 bases left in between.

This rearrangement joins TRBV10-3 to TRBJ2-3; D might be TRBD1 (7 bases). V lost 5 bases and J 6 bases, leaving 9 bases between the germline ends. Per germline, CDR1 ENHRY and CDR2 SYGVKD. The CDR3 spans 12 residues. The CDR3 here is CAISPGGDTQYF. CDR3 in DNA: TGTGCCATCAGTCCAGGGGGGGATACGCAGTATTTT.

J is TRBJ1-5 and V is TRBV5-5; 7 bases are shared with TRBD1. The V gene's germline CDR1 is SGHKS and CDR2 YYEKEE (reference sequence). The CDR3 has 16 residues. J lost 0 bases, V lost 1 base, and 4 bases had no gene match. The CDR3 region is CASSLSTGYSNQPQHF. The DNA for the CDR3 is TGTGCCAGCAGCTTGTCGACAGGGTATAGCAATCAGCCCCAGCATTTT.

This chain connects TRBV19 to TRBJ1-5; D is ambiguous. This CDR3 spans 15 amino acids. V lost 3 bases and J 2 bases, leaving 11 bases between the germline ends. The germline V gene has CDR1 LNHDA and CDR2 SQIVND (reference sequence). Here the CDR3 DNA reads TGTGCCAGTAGTATTGAAGGGTTAGGCAATCAGCCCCAGCATTTT. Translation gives CASSIEGLGNQPQHF.

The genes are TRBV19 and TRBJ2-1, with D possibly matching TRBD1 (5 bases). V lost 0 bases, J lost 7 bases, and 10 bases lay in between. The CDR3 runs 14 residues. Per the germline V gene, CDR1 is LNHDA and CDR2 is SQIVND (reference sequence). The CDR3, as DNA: TGTGCCAGTAGTATAGATCGCAAGGGGAATGAGCAGTTCTTC. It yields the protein CASSIDRKGNEQFF.

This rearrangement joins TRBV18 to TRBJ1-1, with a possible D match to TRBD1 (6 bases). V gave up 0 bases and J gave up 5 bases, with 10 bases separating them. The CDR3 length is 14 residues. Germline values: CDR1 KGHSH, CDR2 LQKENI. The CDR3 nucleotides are TGTGCCAGCTCACCACCGGCAGGGGCAACTGAAGCTTTCTTT. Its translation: CASSPPAGATEAFF.

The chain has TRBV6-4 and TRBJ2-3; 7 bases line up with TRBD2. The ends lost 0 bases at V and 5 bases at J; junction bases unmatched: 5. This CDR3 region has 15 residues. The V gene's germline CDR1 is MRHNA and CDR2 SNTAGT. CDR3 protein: CASSDSGVAGDTQYF. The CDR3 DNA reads TGTGCCAGCAGTGACTCCGGGGTAGCGGGAGATACGCAGTATTTT.

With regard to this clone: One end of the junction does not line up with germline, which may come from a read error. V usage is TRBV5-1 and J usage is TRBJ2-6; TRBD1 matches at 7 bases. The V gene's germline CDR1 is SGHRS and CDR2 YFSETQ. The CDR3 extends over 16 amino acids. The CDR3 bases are TGCGCCAGCAGCTTGAGACAGGGCCCTGGGGCCAACGCCCTGACTTTC. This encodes CASSLRQGPGANALTF. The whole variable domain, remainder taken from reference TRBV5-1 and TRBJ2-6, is KAGVTQTPRYLIKTRGQQVTLSCSPISGHRSVSWYQQTPGQGLQFLFEYFSETQRNKGNFPGRFSGRQFSNSRSEMNVSTLELGDSALYLCASSLRQGPGANALTFGAGSRLTVL.

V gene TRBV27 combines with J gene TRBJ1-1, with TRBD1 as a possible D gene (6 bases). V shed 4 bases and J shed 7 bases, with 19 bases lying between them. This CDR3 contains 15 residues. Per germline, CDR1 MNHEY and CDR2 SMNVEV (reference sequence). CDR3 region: CASSSLRQARVEAFF. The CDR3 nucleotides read TGTGCCAGCAGTTCCCTTCGACAGGCCAGAGTTGAAGCTTTCTTT.

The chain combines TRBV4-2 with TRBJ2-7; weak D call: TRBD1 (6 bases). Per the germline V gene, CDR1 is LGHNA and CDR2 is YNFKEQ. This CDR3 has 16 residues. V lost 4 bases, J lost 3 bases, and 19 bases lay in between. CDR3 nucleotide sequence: TGTGCCAGCAGCCCAAGCGGACAGCGAAGTGACTACGAGCAGTACTTC. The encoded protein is CASSPSGQRSDYEQYF.

The CDR3 region is CASSPRGLEAGYTF. In nucleotides, the CDR3 is TGTGCCAGTAGTCCGAGGGGACTCGAGGCGGGCTACACCTTC. The rearrangement links TRBV19 to TRBJ1-2; TRBD1 is a possible D gene (5 bases). Germline V gene data show CDR1 as LNHDA and CDR2 as SQIVND (reference sequence). The CDR3 extends over 14 amino acids. V was pared by 5 bases and J by 8 bases, with 18 bases between.

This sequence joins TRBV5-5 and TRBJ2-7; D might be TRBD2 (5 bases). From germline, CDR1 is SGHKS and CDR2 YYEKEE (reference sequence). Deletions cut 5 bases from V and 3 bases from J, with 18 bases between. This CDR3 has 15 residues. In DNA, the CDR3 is TGTGCCAGCAGATCTACGGGGTCTAGTCGCTACGAGCAGTACTTC. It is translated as CASRSTGSSRYEQYF.

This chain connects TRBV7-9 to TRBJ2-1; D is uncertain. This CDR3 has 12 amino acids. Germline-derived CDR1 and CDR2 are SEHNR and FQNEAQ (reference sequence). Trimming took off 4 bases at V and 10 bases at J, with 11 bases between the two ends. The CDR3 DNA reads TGTGCCAGCAGCTATCGGGTCATAGAGCAGTTCTTC. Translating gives CASSYRVIEQFF.

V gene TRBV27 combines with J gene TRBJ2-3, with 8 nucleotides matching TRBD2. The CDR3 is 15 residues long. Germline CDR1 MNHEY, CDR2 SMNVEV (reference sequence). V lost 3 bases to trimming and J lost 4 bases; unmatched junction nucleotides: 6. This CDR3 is CASSFQAGGADTQYF. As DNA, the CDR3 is TGTGCCAGCAGTTTCCAGGCGGGGGGAGCAGATACGCAGTATTTT.

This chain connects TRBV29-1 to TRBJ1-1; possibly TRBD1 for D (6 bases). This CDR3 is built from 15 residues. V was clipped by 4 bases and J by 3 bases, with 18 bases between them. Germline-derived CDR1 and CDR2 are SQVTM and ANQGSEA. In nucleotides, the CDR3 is TGCAGCGTTGTTAGGGGGTCGGGCACTTACACTGAAGCTTTCTTT. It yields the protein CSVVRGSGTYTEAFF. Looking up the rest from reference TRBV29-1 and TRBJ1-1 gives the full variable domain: SAVISQKPSRDICQRGTSLTIQCQVDSQVTMMFWYRQQPGQSLTLIATANQGSEATYESGFVIDKFPISRPNLTFSTLTVSNMSPEDSSIYLCSVVRGSGTYTEAFFGQGTRLTVV.

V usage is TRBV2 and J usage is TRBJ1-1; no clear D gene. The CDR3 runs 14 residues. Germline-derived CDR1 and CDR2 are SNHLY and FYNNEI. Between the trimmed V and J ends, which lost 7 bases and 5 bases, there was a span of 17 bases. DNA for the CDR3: TGTGCCAGCATGGCAGGCGTCCCGGGTACTGAAGCTTTCTTT. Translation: CASMAGVPGTEAFF.

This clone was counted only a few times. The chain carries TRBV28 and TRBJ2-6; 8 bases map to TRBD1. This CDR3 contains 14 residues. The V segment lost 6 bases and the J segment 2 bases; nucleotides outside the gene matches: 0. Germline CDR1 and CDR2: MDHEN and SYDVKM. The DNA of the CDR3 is TGTGCCAGCAGACAGGGGGCTGGGGCCAACGTCCTGACTTTC. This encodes CASRQGAGANVLTF.

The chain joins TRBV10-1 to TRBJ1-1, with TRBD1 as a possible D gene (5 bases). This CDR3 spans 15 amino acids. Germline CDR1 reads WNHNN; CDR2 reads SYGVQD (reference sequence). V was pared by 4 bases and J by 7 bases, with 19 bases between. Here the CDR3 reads CASSGSLWGYGEAFF. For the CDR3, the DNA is TGCGCCAGCAGTGGATCTCTATGGGGGTATGGTGAAGCTTTCTTT.

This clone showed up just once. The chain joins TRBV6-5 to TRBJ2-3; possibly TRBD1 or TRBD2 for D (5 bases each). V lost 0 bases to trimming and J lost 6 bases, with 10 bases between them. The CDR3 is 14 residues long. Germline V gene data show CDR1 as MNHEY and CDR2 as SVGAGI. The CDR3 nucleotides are TGTGCCAGCAGTTACTCCGGGGCCGCGGATACGCAGTATTTT. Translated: CASSYSGAADTQYF.